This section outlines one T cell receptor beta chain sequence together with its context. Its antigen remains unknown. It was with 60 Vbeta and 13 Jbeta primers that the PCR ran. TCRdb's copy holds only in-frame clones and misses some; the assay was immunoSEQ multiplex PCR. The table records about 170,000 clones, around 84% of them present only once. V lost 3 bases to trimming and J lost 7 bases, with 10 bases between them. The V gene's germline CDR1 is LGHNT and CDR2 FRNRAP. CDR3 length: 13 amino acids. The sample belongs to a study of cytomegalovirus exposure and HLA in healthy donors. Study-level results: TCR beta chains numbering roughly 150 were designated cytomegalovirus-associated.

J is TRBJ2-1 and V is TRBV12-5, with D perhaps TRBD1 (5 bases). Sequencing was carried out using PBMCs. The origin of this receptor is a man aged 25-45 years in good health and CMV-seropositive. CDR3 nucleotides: TGTGCTAGTGGTTTTTCAGGGTCTAATGAGCAGTTCTTC. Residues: CASGFSGSNEQFF.